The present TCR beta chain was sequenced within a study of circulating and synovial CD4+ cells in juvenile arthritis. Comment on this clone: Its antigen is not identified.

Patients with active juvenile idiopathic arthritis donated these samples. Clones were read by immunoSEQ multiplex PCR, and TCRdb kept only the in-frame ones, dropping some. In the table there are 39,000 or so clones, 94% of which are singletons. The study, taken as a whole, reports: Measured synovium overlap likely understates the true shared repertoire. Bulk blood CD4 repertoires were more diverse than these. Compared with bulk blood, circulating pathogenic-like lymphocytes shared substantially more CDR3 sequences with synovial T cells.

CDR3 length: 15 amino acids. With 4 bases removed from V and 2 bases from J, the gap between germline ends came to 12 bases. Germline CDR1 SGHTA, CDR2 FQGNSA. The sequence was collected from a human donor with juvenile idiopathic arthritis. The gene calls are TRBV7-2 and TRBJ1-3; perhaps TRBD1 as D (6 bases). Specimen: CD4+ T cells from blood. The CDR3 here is CASSYGQPAGNTIYF. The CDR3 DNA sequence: TGTGCCAGCAGCTATGGACAGCCAGCTGGAAACACCATATATTTT.